These T cell receptor beta chains were read from a single sample in a study of T cell responses to AZD1222 COVID-19 vaccine. Profiling relied on immunoSEQ multiplex PCR, and the TCRdb table lists in-frame clones only, not all of them. The data contain over 50,000 clones, about 90% of them seen just once; the ten biggest clones take up roughly 15%. Sequencing was performed on peripheral blood, taken on day 0 of AZD1222 vaccination. These receptor sequences come from an adult in good health. Each CDR3 is given with its conserved first and last residue. D genes are given only for firm matches. Clone size appears in some rows only: once, few, many, or a class for an expanded clone.

d_call,clone_size,v_call,j_call,cdr3_aa,cdr3_nt
-,-,TRBV9,TRBJ2-2,CASSPSLGVRGELFF,TGTGCCAGCAGCCCCTCCCTGGGGGTCCGCGGGGAGCTGTTTTTT
-,once,TRBV6-5,TRBJ1-5,CASSNRENQPQHF,TGTGCCAGCAGTAACCGGGAGAATCAGCCCCAGCATTTT
-,-,TRBV7-2,TRBJ1-2,CASSAHYEGDYGYTF,TGTGCCAGCAGCGCACATTACGAGGGGGACTATGGCTACACCTTC
TRBD2,-,TRBV30,TRBJ2-5,CAWGGSSGKETQYF,TGTGCCTGGGGGGGGTCCAGCGGGAAAGAGACCCAGTACTTC
-,-,TRBV12-3/TRBV12-4,TRBJ1-5,CASSPAGREPQHF,TGTGCCAGCAGCCCTGCAGGGCGGGAGCCCCAGCATTTT
-,-,TRBV27,TRBJ1-6,CASREGSPLHF,TGTGCCAGCAGGGAGGGGTCACCCCTCCACTTT
-,once,TRBV7-6,TRBJ2-2,CASSLGSGSGSTGELFF,TGTGCCAGCAGCTTGGGATCAGGGTCGGGGAGCACCGGGGAGCTGTTTTTT
-,-,TRBV5-4,TRBJ2-1,CASSHDDEQFF,TGTGCCAGCAGTCATGACGATGAGCAGTTCTTC
-,-,TRBV7-9,TRBJ1-2,CASSPGRAYGYTF,TGTGCCAGCAGCCCGGGACGGGCCTATGGCTACACCTTC
TRBD1,-,TRBV6-2/TRBV6-3,TRBJ1-2,CASSDRVDDGYTF,TGTGCCAGCAGTGACAGGGTGGATGATGGCTACACCTTC
TRBD2,-,TRBV5-1,TRBJ2-1,CASSLAAGGTLSSYNEQFF,TGCGCCAGCAGCTTGGCGGCGGGAGGTACTCTGAGCTCCTACAATGAGCAGTTCTTC
-,-,TRBV19,TRBJ2-7,CASSLDASYEQYF,TGTGCCAGTAGTCTCGACGCTTCCTACGAGCAGTACTTC
-,-,TRBV5-6,TRBJ1-2,CASSFMAPTPDYGYTF,TGTGCCAGCAGCTTTATGGCGCCAACCCCGGACTATGGCTACACCTTC
-,-,TRBV18,TRBJ2-7,CASSPRKAEPYEQYF,TGTGCCAGCTCACCACGTAAGGCAGAGCCCTACGAGCAGTACTTC
-,few,TRBV18,TRBJ1-1,CASSDGLMNTEAFF,TGTGCCAGCTCAGATGGACTCATGAACACTGAAGCTTTCTTT
TRBD2,once,TRBV10-2,TRBJ2-2,CASSELAGSTGELFF,TGCGCCAGCAGTGAACTAGCGGGAAGCACCGGGGAGCTGTTTTTT
-,-,TRBV7-6,TRBJ2-7,CASSLDRYSYEQYF,TGTGCCAGCAGCTTAGACAGATACTCCTACGAGCAGTACTTC
-,once,TRBV6-1,TRBJ1-4,CASSEDRAEKLFF,TGTGCCAGCAGTGAAGACAGGGCTGAAAAACTGTTTTTT
TRBD1,-,TRBV6-6,TRBJ1-6,CASSYPGTGYNSPLHF,TGTGCCAGCAGTTACCCCGGGACAGGGTATAATTCACCCCTCCACTTT
TRBD2,-,TRBV19,TRBJ2-1,CASSSSGSRWEQFF,TGTGCCAGTAGTAGTAGCGGGAGTAGGTGGGAGCAGTTCTTC
-,-,TRBV2,TRBJ2-1,CASSESFRNEQFF,TGTGCCAGCAGTGAAAGTTTCCGGAATGAGCAGTTCTTC
-,-,TRBV30,TRBJ1-1,CAWRTPGQFLNTEAFF,TGTGCCTGGAGAACACCCGGACAATTCTTGAACACTGAAGCTTTCTTT
-,once,TRBV7-2,TRBJ1-1,CASSFSYTEAFF,TGTGCCAGCAGCTTCAGCTACACTGAAGCTTTCTTT
-,-,TRBV7-2,TRBJ1-1,CASSLVSANTEAFF,TGTGCCAGCAGCTTAGTCTCAGCAAACACTGAAGCTTTCTTT
TRBD2,-,TRBV27,TRBJ2-2,CASSSPGLAGVPTGELFF,TGTGCCAGCAGTTCTCCGGGACTAGCGGGAGTGCCCACCGGGGAGCTGTTTTTT
-,few,TRBV2,TRBJ2-3,CASSVNTDTQYF,TGTGCCAGCAGTGTTAACACAGATACGCAGTATTTT
TRBD2,-,TRBV13,TRBJ2-7,CASSLVRASGSVSPGEQYF,TGTGCCAGCAGCTTAGTTAGGGCTAGCGGGAGCGTAAGTCCGGGAGAGCAGTACTTC
-,-,TRBV15,TRBJ2-7,CATSRDRDQTRF,TGTGCCACCAGCAGAGATCGGGACCAAACGAGATTC
TRBD2,once,TRBV9,TRBJ2-7,CASSASGDYYEQYF,TGTGCCAGCAGCGCTTCCGGGGACTACTACGAGCAGTACTTC
-,once,TRBV19,TRBJ2-6,CASSIGGTSGANVLTF,TGTGCCAGTAGTATAGGGGGGACCTCTGGGGCCAACGTCCTGACTTTC
-,-,TRBV24-1,TRBJ1-4,CATSDPEQGNEKLFF,TGTGCCACCAGTGATCCCGAACAGGGAAATGAAAAACTGTTTTTT
TRBD2,-,TRBV10-1,TRBJ2-3,CASSQAGDPDTQYF,TGCGCCAGCAGTCAAGCGGGAGACCCGGATACGCAGTATTTT
TRBD2,-,TRBV12-3/TRBV12-4,TRBJ2-7,CASSRDYSYEQYF,TGTGCCAGCAGCCGGGACTACTCCTACGAGCAGTACTTC
-,-,TRBV7-2,TRBJ1-1,CASNRQEGRHTEAFF,TGTGCCAGCAACCGCCAAGAGGGCCGACACACTGAAGCTTTCTTT
-,few,TRBV4-1,TRBJ1-2,CASSHVLRRTRGYGYTF,TGCGCCAGCAGCCACGTCCTTAGACGGACCCGAGGGTATGGCTACACCTTC
-,-,TRBV19,TRBJ1-5,CASSIRRGGGNQPQHF,TGTGCCAGTAGTATACGGAGGGGGGGCGGAAATCAGCCCCAGCATTTT
TRBD2,-,TRBV7-2,TRBJ2-1,CASSFKYGRADEQFF,TGTGCCAGCAGCTTTAAGTACGGGAGGGCCGATGAGCAGTTCTTC
-,once,TRBV3-1/TRBV3-2,TRBJ1-2,CASSTGQRYGYTF,TGTGCCAGCAGTACCGGACAGAGGTATGGCTACACCTTC
-,-,TRBV5-6,TRBJ1-1,CASRRGFEAFF,TGTGCCAGTAGAAGGGGATTTGAAGCTTTCTTT
-,-,TRBV15,TRBJ1-1,CATSLNPTRNTEAFF,TGTGCCACCAGCCTAAATCCAACAAGAAACACTGAAGCTTTCTTT
-,-,TRBV6-5,TRBJ2-3,CASSQGHTQYF,TGTGCCAGCAGTCAGGGTCATACGCAGTATTTT